This TCR beta chain was observed in a study of blood T cell repertoires in COVID-19. The repertoire was sequenced with immunoSEQ multiplex PCR; TCRdb's copy has only in-frame clones and lacks some. The table records 120,000 to 150,000 clones, over 75% of them present only once. This clone was picked up one time. The sequence came from a man aged 60 to 75 with active or convalescent COVID-19. Material: peripheral blood.

CDR3 bases: TGCGCCAGCAGCCGTGGACAGGGATATGAAAAACTGTTTTTT. Protein sequence: CASSRGQGYEKLFF. The chain joins TRBV5-1 to TRBJ1-4; 8 bases line up with TRBD1. The CDR3 loop spans 14 amino acids. Germline lookup yields CDR1 SGHRS and CDR2 YFSETQ. V gave up 4 bases and J gave up 6 bases; unmatched junction bases: 5.